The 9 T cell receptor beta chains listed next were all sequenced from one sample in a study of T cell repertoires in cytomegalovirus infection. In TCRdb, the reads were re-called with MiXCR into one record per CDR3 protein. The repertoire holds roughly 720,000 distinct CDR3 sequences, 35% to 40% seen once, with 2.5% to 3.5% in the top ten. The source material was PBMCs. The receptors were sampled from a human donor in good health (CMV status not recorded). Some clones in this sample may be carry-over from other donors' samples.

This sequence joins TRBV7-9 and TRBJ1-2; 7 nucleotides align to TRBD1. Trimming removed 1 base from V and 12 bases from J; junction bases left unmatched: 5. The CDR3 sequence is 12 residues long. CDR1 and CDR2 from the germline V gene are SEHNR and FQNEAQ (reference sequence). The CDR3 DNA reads TGTGCCAGCAGCTTAGGTCAAGGGGGCGACACCTTC. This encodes CASSLGQGGDTF.

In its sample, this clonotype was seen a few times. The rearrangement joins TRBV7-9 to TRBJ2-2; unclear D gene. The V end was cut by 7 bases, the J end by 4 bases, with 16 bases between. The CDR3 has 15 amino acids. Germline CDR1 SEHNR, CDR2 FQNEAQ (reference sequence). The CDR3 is CASIPSVPGTGELFF. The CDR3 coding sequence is TGTGCCAGCATCCCGTCGGTTCCGGGCACCGGGGAGCTGTTTTTT.

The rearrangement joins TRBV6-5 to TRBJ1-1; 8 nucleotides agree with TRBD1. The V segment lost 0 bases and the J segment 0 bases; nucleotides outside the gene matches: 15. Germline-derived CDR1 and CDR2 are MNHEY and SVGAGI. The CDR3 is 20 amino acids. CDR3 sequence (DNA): TGTGCCAGCAGTTACTCGATAGTATCGGGACAGGCCGGGTTGAACACTGAAGCTTTCTTT. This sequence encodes CASSYSIVSGQAGLNTEAFF.

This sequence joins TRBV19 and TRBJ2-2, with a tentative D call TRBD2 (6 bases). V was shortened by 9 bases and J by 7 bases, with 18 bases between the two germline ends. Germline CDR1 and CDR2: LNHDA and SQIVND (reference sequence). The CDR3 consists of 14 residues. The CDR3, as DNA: TGTGCCAGGAGTGCCGAACTAGCCATCGGGGAGCTGTTTTTT. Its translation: CARSAELAIGELFF. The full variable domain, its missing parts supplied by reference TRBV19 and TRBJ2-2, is DGGITQSPKYLFRKEGQNVTLSCEQNLNHDAMYWYRQDPGQGLRLIYYSQIVNDFQKGDIAEGYSVSREKKESFPLTVTSAQKNPTAFYLCARSAELAIGELFFGEGSRLTVL.

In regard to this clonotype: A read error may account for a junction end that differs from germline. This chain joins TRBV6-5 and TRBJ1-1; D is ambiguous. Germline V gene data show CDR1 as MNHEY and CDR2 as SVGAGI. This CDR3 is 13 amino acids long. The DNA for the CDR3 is TGTGCCAGCAGGCGGACTGTGAACACTGAAGCTTACTTT. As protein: CASRRTVNTEAYF.

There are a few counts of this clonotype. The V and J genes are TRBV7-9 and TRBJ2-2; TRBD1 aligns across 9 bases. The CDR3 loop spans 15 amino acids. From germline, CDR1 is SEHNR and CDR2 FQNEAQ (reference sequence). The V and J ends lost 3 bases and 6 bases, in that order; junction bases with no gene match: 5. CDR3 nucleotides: TGTGCCAGCAGCTTTAACAGGGGGCGACCCGGGGAGCTGTTTTTT. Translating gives CASSFNRGRPGELFF.

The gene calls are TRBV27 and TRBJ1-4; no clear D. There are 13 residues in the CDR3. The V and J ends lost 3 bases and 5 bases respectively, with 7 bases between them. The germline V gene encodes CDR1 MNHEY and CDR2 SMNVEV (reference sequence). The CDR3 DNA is TGTGCCAGCAGTTTGCTCGAAAATGAAAAACTGTTTTTT. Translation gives CASSLLENEKLFF.

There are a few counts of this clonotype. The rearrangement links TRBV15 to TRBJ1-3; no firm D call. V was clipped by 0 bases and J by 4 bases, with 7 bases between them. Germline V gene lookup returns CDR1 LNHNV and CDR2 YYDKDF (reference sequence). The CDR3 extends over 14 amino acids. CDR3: CATSRDWGGNTIYF. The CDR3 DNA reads TGTGCCACCAGCAGAGATTGGGGAGGAAACACCATATATTTT. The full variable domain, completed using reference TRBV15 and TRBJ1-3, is DAMVIQNPRYQVTQFGKPVTLSCSQTLNHNVMYWYQQKSSQAPKLLFHYYDKDFNNEADTPDNFQSRRPNTSFCFLDIRSPGLGDTAMYLCATSRDWGGNTIYFGEGSWLTVV.

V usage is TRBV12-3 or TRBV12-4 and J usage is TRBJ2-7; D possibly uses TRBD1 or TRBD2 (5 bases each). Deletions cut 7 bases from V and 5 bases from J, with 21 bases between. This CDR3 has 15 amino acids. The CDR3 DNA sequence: TGTGCCAGCACCTGGACGGGGCTCGAGAGAGACGAGCAGTACTTC. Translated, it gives CASTWTGLERDEQYF.